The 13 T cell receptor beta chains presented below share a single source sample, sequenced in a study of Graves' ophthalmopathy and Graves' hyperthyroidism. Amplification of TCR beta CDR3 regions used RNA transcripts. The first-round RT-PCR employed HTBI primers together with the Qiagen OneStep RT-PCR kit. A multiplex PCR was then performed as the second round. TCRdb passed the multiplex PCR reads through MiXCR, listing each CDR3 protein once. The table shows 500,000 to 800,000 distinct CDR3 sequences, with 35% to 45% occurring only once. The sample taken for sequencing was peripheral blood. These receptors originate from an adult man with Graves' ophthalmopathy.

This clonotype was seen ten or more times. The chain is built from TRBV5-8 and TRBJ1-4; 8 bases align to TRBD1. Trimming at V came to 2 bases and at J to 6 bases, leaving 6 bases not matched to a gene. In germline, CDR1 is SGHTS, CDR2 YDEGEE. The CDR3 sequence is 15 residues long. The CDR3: CASSFGAGGDEKLFF. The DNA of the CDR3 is TGTGCCAGCAGCTTTGGGGCAGGGGGCGATGAAAAACTGTTTTTT.

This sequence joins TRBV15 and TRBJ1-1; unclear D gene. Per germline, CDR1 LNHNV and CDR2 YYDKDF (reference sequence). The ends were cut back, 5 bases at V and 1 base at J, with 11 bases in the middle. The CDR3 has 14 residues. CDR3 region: CATSLVTGNTEAFF. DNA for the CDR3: TGTGCCACCAGCTTAGTTACTGGGAACACTGAAGCTTTCTTT.

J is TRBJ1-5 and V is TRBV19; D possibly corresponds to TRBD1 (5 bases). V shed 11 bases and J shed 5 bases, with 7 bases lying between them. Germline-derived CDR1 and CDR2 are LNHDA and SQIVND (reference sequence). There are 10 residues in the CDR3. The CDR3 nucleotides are TGTGCCGCGGGGGATCAGCCCCAGCATTTT. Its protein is CAAGDQPQHF.

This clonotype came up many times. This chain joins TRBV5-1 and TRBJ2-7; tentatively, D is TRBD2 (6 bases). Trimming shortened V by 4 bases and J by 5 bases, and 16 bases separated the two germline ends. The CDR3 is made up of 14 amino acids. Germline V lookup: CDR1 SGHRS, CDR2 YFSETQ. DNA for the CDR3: TGCGCCAGCAGCCCATACCACGGAGGGAACGAGCAGTACTTC. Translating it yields CASSPYHGGNEQYF. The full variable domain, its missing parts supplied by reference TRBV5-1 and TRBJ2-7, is KAGVTQTPRYLIKTRGQQVTLSCSPISGHRSVSWYQQTPGQGLQFLFEYFSETQRNKGNFPGRFSGRQFSNSRSEMNVSTLELGDSALYLCASSPYHGGNEQYFGPGTRLTVT.

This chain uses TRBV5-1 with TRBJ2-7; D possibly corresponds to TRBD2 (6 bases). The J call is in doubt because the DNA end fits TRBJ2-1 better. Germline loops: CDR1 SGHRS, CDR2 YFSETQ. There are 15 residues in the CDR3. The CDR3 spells CASSTRDSSNHEQFF. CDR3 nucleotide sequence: TGCGCCAGCAGCACCCGGGACTCAAGCAATCATGAGCAGTTCTTC.

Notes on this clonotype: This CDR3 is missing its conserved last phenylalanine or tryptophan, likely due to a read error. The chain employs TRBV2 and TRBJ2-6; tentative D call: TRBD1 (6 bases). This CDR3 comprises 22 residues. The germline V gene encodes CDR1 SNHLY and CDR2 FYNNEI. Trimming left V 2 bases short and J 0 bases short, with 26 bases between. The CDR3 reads CASSESNDRSLGGSSGANVLTP. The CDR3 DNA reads TGTGCCAGCAGTGAATCCAACGACAGGAGCCTTGGTGGAAGCTCTGGGGCCAACGTCCTGACTCCA.

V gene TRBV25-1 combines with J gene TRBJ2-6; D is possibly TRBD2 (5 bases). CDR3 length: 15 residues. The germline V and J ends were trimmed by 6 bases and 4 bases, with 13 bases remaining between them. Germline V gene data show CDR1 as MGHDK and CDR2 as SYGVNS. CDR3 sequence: CASRPPGSGANVLTF. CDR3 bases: TGTGCCAGCAGACCACCGGGGTCCGGGGCCAACGTCCTGACTTTC.

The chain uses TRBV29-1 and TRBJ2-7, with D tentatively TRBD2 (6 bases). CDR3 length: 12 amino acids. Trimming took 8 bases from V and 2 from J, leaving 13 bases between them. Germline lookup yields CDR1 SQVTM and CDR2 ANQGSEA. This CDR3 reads CSFTGAAYEQYF. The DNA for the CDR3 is TGCAGCTTCACGGGAGCGGCCTACGAGCAGTACTTC.

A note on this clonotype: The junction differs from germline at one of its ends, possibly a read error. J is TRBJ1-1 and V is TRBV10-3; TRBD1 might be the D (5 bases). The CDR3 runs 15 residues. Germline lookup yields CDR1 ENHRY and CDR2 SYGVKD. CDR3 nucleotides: TGTGCCAGCAGTGAACTACGGGCCAGGGACACTGAAGCTTTCTTT. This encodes CASSELRARDTEAFF.

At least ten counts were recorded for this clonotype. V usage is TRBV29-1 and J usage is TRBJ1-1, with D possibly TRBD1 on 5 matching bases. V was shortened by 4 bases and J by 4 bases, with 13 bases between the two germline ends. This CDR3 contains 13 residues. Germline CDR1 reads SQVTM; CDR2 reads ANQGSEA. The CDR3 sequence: CSVVRIGGTEAFF. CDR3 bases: TGCAGCGTTGTTCGGATCGGGGGCACTGAAGCTTTCTTT.

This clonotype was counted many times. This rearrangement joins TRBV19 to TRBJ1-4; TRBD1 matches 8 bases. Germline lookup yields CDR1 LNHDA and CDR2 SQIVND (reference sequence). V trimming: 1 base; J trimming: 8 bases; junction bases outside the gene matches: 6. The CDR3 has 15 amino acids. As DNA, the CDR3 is TGTGCCAGTAGTATAGGCGGACAGGGATTCGAAAAACTGTTTTTT. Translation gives CASSIGGQGFEKLFF. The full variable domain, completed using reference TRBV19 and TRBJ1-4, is DGGITQSPKYLFRKEGQNVTLSCEQNLNHDAMYWYRQDPGQGLRLIYYSQIVNDFQKGDIAEGYSVSREKKESFPLTVTSAQKNPTAFYLCASSIGGQGFEKLFFGSGTQLSVL.

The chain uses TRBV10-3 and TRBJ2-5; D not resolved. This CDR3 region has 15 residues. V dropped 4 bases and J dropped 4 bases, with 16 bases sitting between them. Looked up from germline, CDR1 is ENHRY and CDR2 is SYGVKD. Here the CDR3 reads CAISARESSSETQYF. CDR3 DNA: TGTGCCATCAGTGCTAGAGAGTCCTCCTCAGAGACCCAGTACTTC.

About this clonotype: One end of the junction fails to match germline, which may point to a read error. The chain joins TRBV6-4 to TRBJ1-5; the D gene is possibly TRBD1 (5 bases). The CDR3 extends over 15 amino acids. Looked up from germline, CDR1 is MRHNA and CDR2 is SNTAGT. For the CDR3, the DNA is TGTGCCAGCAGTTACTCGGTGGACAATTGGGAGCCCCAGCATTTT. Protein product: CASSYSVDNWEPQHF.